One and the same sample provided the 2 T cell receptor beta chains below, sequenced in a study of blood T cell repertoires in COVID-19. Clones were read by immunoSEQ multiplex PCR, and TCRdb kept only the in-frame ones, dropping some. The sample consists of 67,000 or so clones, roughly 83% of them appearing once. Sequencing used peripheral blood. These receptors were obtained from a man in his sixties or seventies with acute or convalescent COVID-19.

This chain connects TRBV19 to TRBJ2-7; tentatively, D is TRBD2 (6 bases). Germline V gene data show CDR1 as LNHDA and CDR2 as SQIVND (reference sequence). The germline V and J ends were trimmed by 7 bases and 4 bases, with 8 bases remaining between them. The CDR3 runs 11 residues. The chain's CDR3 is CASTRGYEQYF. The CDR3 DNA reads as TGTGCCAGTACACGGGGGTACGAGCAGTACTTC.

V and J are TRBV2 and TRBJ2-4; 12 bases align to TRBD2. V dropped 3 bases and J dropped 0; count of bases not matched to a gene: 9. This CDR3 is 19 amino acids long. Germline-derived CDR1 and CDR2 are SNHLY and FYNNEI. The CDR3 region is CASSETSGRTKLAKNIQYF. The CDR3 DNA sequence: TGTGCCAGCAGTGAGACTAGCGGGAGAACAAAACTAGCCAAAAACATTCAGTACTTC. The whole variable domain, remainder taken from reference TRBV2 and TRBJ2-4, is EPEVTQTPSHQVTQMGQEVILRCVPISNHLYFYWYRQILGQKVEFLVSFYNNEISEKSEIFDDQFSVERPDGSNFTLKIRSTKLEDSAMYFCASSETSGRTKLAKNIQYFGAGTRLSVL.